The T cell receptor (beta chain) described here comes from a study of T-cell memory formation after mild COVID-19. Study-level information: TCR clusters were largely donor specific. Study-wide points: The study detected some responding clones in pre-infection memory, suggesting cross-reactive memory joined.

This clonotype was counted a few times. Its antigen is undetermined. Germline CDR1 MNHEY, CDR2 SMNVEV (reference sequence). The CDR3 runs to 14 residues. With 4 bases removed from V and 0 bases from J, the gap between germline ends came to 7 bases. Each CDR3 protein is one row after TCRdb ran MiXCR on the 5' RACE reads. The sample has around 130,000 distinct CDR3 sequences, more than 13% seen once; the top ten hold roughly 28%. The sample comprised PBMCs or a T cell subset sorted from them (not recorded which). The clonotype comes from an adult woman who had mild COVID-19 (a few samples of this study predate the infection). Cell type and time point are not known. The rearrangement joins TRBV27 to TRBJ1-5; tentative D call: TRBD1 (5 bases). The CDR3 here is CASSSRDSNQPQHF. For the CDR3, the DNA is TGTGCCAGCAGTTCCAGGGATAGCAATCAGCCCCAGCATTTT.